What follows are 20 T cell receptor beta chains derived from one specimen sequenced in a study of cytomegalovirus exposure and HLA in healthy donors (dated by TCRdb to the late 2010s). The protocol used for the library was the immunoSEQ multiplex PCR assay. For the multiplex PCR, a mixture combining 60 forward primers for TCR Vbeta segments and 13 reverse primers for TCR Jbeta segments was used. Held by TCRdb, this immuneACCESS table contains in-frame sequences only and omits some clones. Under half of the omission traces to an unresolved V gene where checked; the cause of the rest is unknown. The sample has 100,000 to 150,000 clones on record, 81% of them singletons. The ten biggest clones cover approximately 4% of the sample. Sequencing was carried out using PBMCs. Receptor source: a man in his late teens or twenties in good health and CMV-seropositive.

The V call is TRBV19, the J call TRBJ1-5, with D hard to call. Trimming shortened V by 1 base and J by 6 bases, and 13 bases separated the two germline ends. Germline CDR1 reads LNHDA; CDR2 reads SQIVND (reference sequence). CDR3 length: 15 residues. CDR3 sequence: CASSIARPAVQPQHF. Here the CDR3 DNA reads TGTGCCAGTAGTATAGCTAGGCCGGCGGTTCAGCCCCAGCATTTT.

The chain combines TRBV2 with TRBJ2-7; 7 bases line up with TRBD1. The CDR3 has 12 residues. In germline, CDR1 is SNHLY, CDR2 FYNNEI. The V gene end was trimmed by 6 bases and the J gene end by 3 bases; junction bases not matched to a gene: 2. The CDR3 sequence is CASRGTVYEQYF. CDR3 coding DNA: TGTGCCAGCAGGGGGACAGTCTACGAGCAGTACTTC.

This clone was counted between two and nine times. The gene calls are TRBV6-5 and TRBJ2-3; D call uncertain. This CDR3 has 13 amino acids. Germline-derived CDR1 and CDR2 are MNHEY and SVGAGI. V was pared by 0 bases and J by 6 bases, with 7 bases between. The CDR3 here is CASSYSSVDTQYF. The CDR3, as DNA: TGTGCCAGCAGTTACTCGAGCGTGGATACGCAGTATTTT.

V is TRBV7-6 and J is TRBJ1-3, with 7 bases matching TRBD1. Looked up from germline, CDR1 is SGHVS and CDR2 is FNYEAQ. CDR3 length equals 16 residues. With 3 bases clipped from V and 4 bases from J, the junction kept 9 bases outside the gene matches. CDR3 loop: CASSLADRLPGNTIYF. The DNA for the CDR3 is TGTGCCAGCAGCTTGGCGGACAGGCTCCCCGGAAACACCATATATTTT. The whole variable domain, remainder taken from reference TRBV7-6 and TRBJ1-3, is GAGVSQSPRYKVTKRGQDVALRCDPISGHVSLYWYRQALGQGPEFLTYFNYEAQQDKSGLPNDRFSAERPEGSISTLTIQRTEQRDSAMYRCASSLADRLPGNTIYFGEGSWLTVV.

This rearrangement joins TRBV4-1 to TRBJ1-5; perhaps TRBD1 as D (6 bases). Per the germline V gene, CDR1 is MGHRA and CDR2 is YSYEKL. V was cut by 4 bases and J by 0 bases, with 19 bases left in between. This CDR3 has 18 residues. CDR3 nucleotides: TGCGCCAGCAGCCGACAATGGACAGAAGTAAATAGCAATCAGCCCCAGCATTTT. Its protein is CASSRQWTEVNSNQPQHF.

This clone has more than one count but fewer than ten. J is TRBJ2-1 and V is TRBV7-8; no definite D call. The CDR3 consists of 14 residues. The germline gives CDR1 SGHVS, CDR2 FQNEAQ. Between the trimmed V and J ends, which lost 5 bases and 2 bases, there was a span of 10 bases. CDR3 protein: CASSEAETYNEQFF. CDR3 coding DNA: TGTGCCAGCAGCGAAGCTGAGACCTACAATGAGCAGTTCTTC.

This clone was detected only once. This chain uses TRBV5-6 with TRBJ2-3, with D possibly matching TRBD1 (5 bases). The germline gives CDR1 SGHDT, CDR2 YYEEEE. The CDR3 is 15 residues long. With 2 bases removed from V and 1 base from J, the gap between germline ends came to 11 bases. The CDR3 sequence is CASSFKGARTDTQYF. The CDR3 DNA reads TGTGCCAGCAGCTTTAAAGGGGCCCGCACAGATACGCAGTATTTT.

The rearrangement uses TRBV27 and TRBJ2-1; unclear D gene. CDR1 is MNHEY and CDR2 is SMNVEV in the germline V gene (reference sequence). The length of the CDR3 is 13 residues. V lost 2 bases and J lost 6, with 8 bases in between. CDR3 DNA: TGTGCCAGCAGTTTAAAACAGACCAATGAGCAGTTCTTC. Translation gives CASSLKQTNEQFF.

The chain carries TRBV7-9 and TRBJ2-5, with D tentatively TRBD2 (7 bases). V dropped 5 bases and J dropped 4 bases, with 17 bases sitting between them. Germline CDR1 is SEHNR and CDR2 is FQNEAQ (reference sequence). There are 15 residues in the CDR3. The CDR3 here is CASSHAEGGGETQYF. In DNA form, the CDR3 reads TGTGCCAGCAGCCACGCCGAGGGGGGGGGAGAGACCCAGTACTTC.

This chain joins TRBV27 and TRBJ2-3; a possible D gene is TRBD2 (5 bases). The ends were cut back, 1 base at V and 0 bases at J, with 5 bases in the middle. The V gene's germline CDR1 is MNHEY and CDR2 SMNVEV (reference sequence). This CDR3 is built from 14 residues. The chain's CDR3 is CASSLWTSTDTQYF. In DNA form, the CDR3 reads TGTGCCAGCAGTTTATGGACTAGCACAGATACGCAGTATTTT.

This chain uses TRBV30 with TRBJ1-3; the D gene is possibly TRBD1 (6 bases). The germline V gene encodes CDR1 GTSNPN and CDR2 SVGIG (reference sequence). The V end was cut by 2 bases, the J end by 1 base, with 9 bases between. The CDR3 loop spans 14 amino acids. This chain's CDR3 is CAWSSTGSGNTIYF. The DNA of the CDR3 is TGTGCCTGGAGTAGCACAGGGTCTGGAAACACCATATATTTT. Variable domain in full (rest from reference TRBV30 and TRBJ1-3): SQTIHQWPATLVQPVGSPLSLECTVEGTSNPNLYWYRQAAGRGLQLLFYSVGIGQISSEVPQNLSASRPQDRQFILSSKKLLLSDSGFYLCAWSSTGSGNTIYFGEGSWLTVV.

The gene calls are TRBV7-2 and TRBJ2-7; no definite D call. V lost 5 bases, J lost 1 base, and 12 bases lay in between. There are 14 residues in the CDR3. Per the germline V gene, CDR1 is SGHTA and CDR2 is FQGNSA. The CDR3 spells CASSPVSGSYEQYF. CDR3 DNA sequence: TGTGCCAGCAGCCCCGTATCAGGTTCCTACGAGCAGTACTTC.

A remark on this clone: One junction end does not reproduce the germline sequence, and a read error may be involved. The J gene is TRBJ2-3, the V gene TRBV25-1, with 10 bases that match TRBD1. CDR1 and CDR2 (germline): MGHDK, SYGVNS. The CDR3 contains 18 residues. CDR3 DNA sequence: TGTGCCGGCAGTGAATCCCGGGACAGGGGAGCGTCCACAGATACGCAGTATTTT. Its protein product is CAGSESRDRGASTDTQYF. The full variable domain, in which reference TRBV25-1 and TRBJ2-3 provide the parts outside the CDR3, is EADIYQTPRYLVIGTGKKITLECSQTMGHDKMYWYQQDPGMELHLIHYSYGVNSTEKGDLSSESTVSRIRTEHFPLTLESARPSHTSQYLCAGSESRDRGASTDTQYFGPGTRLTVL.

The chain carries TRBV27 and TRBJ2-7; a possible D gene is TRBD1 (5 bases). The CDR3 sequence is 14 residues long. With 2 bases removed from V and 1 base from J, the gap between germline ends came to 9 bases. Germline V gene lookup returns CDR1 MNHEY and CDR2 SMNVEV (reference sequence). CDR3 coding DNA: TGTGCCAGCAGTTTAATAGGGGTTTCCTACGAGCAGTACTTC. It is translated as CASSLIGVSYEQYF.

This chain links TRBV6-1 with TRBJ2-7, with TRBD1 as a possible D gene (5 bases). Trimming took 1 base from V and 0 from J, leaving 10 bases between them. There are 15 residues in the CDR3. Germline V CDR1 and CDR2: MNHNS, SASEGT. CDR3 protein: CASSEETASSYEQYF. CDR3 nucleotide sequence: TGTGCCAGCAGTGAAGAGACAGCGAGCTCCTACGAGCAGTACTTC.

V usage is TRBV7-2 and J usage is TRBJ1-5, with 8 bases aligning to TRBD1. J was trimmed by 1 base and V by 5 bases; bases with no gene match: 4. This CDR3 comprises 15 residues. Germline CDR1 SGHTA, CDR2 FQGNSA. For the CDR3, the DNA is TGTGCCAGCAGCCGGACAGGGTTAAGCAATCAGCCCCAGCATTTT. This translates into CASSRTGLSNQPQHF. Supplemented by reference TRBV7-2 and TRBJ1-5, the full variable domain reads GAGVSQSPSNKVTEKGKDVELRCDPISGHTALYWYRQSLGQGLEFLIYFQGNSAPDKSGLPSDRFSAERTGGSVSTLTIQRTQQEDSAVYLCASSRTGLSNQPQHFGDGTRLSIL.

The chain joins TRBV5-1 to TRBJ2-1; 8 positions match TRBD1. In germline, CDR1 is SGHRS, CDR2 YFSETQ. This CDR3 region has 11 residues. V was clipped by 6 bases and J by 10 bases; unmatched bases: 3. CDR3 protein: CASMGDREQFF. In DNA form, the CDR3 reads TGCGCCAGCATGGGGGACAGGGAGCAGTTCTTC.

Concerning this clone itself: Lacking the conserved final phenylalanine or tryptophan, this CDR3 likely reflects a read error. Here the CDR3 reads CASSLSRQGYGYTL. CDR3 nucleotides: TGTGCCAGCAGTTTATCCCGACAGGGCTATGGCTACACCCTC. The rearrangement uses TRBV27 and TRBJ1-2; TRBD1 aligns across 7 bases. Unmatched junction bases numbered 2, after V lost 0 bases and J lost 4 bases. Germline-derived CDR1 and CDR2 are MNHEY and SMNVEV (reference sequence). The CDR3 loop spans 14 amino acids.

This sequence joins TRBV7-8 and TRBJ1-1; tentatively, D is TRBD1 (6 bases). The germline gives CDR1 SGHVS, CDR2 FQNEAQ. This CDR3 region has 15 residues. V was pared by 3 bases and J by 5 bases, with 16 bases between. The CDR3 protein is CASSFFSAGATEAFF. The DNA for the CDR3 is TGTGCCAGCAGCTTCTTTTCCGCAGGGGCGACTGAAGCTTTCTTT.

The rearrangement joins TRBV2 to TRBJ1-1; the match to TRBD1 covers 8 bases. The J segment lost 7 bases and the V segment lost 0 bases, leaving 4 bases of the junction unmatched. CDR1 and CDR2 (germline): SNHLY, FYNNEI. The CDR3 has 14 amino acids. The CDR3 spells CASSEAGQVVEAFF. CDR3 coding DNA: TGTGCCAGCAGTGAAGCGGGACAGGTGGTTGAAGCTTTCTTT.